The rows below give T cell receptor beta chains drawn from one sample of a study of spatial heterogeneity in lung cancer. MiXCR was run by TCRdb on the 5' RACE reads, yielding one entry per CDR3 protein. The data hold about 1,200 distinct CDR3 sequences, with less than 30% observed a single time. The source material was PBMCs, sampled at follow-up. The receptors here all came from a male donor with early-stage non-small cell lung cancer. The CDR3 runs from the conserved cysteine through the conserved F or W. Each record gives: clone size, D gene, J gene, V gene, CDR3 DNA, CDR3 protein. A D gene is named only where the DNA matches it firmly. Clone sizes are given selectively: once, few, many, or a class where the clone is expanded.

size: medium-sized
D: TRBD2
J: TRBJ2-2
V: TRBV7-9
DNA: TGTGCCAGGACTAGCGGGAGCCTCGGGGAGCTGTTTTTT
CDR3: CARTSGSLGELFF

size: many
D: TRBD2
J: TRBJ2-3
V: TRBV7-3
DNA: TGTGCCAGCAGCCGACTAGCGGGTAGCACAGATACGCAGTATTTT
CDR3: CASSRLAGSTDTQYF

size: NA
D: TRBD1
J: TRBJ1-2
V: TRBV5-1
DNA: TGCGCCAGCAGCTTTACCGGGACAGGGTTTAATAACTATGGCTACACCTTC
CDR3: CASSFTGTGFNNYGYTF

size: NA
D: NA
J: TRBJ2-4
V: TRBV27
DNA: TGTGCCAGCAGTTTATCGCAACCGGGGGCGGTAAACATTCAGTACTTC
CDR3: CASSLSQPGAVNIQYF

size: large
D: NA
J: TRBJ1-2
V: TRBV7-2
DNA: TGTGCCAGCAGCTTAGGGTTCCGCGGTAGTGGCTACACCTTC
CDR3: CASSLGFRGSGYTF

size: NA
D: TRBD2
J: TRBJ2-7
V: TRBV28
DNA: TGTGCCAGCAGTTCCCCCTCCGGGGGGTCGAGGGAGCAGTACTTC
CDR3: CASSSPSGGSREQYF

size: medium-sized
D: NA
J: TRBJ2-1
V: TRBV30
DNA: TGTGCCTGGACCCCGGGACGGACCTACAATGAGCAGTTCTTC
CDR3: CAWTPGRTYNEQFF

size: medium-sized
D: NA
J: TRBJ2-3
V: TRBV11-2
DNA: TGTGCCAGCAGCTTAAACGCGATAGATACGCAGTATTTT
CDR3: CASSLNAIDTQYF

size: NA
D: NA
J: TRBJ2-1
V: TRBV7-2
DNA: TGTGCCAGCAGCCCCGAATACAACAATGAGCAGTTCTTC
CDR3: CASSPEYNNEQFF

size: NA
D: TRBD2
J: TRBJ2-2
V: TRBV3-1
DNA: TGTGCCAGCAGCCAAGGGGGACTAGCGGGAGGACCCGGGGAGCTGTTTTTT
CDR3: CASSQGGLAGGPGELFF

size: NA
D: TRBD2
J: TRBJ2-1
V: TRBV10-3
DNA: TGTGCCATCAGTGATCTAGCGGAGTCTGAGCAGTTCTTC
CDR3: CAISDLAESEQFF

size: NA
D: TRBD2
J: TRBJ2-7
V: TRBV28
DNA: TGTGCCAGCAGTTCCCCTAGCGGGAGTGCCTACGAGCAGTACTTC
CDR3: CASSSPSGSAYEQYF

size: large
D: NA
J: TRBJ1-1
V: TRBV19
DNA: TGTGCCAGTAGCTCAGGTGGACGGTTGAACACTGAAGCTTTCTTT
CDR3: CASSSGGRLNTEAFF

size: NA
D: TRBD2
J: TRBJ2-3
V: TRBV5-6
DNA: TGTGCCAGCAGCCCGGTCCGGGGGGGCACAGATACGCAGTATTTT
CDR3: CASSPVRGGTDTQYF